Listed below are T cell receptor beta chains from one sample, sequenced in a study of blood T cell repertoires in COVID-19. Profiling relied on immunoSEQ multiplex PCR, and the TCRdb table lists in-frame clones only, not all of them. The sample lists roughly 270,000 clones; roughly 85% were seen once. Input material: peripheral blood. Receptors were obtained from a man in his fifties with active or convalescent COVID-19. Each CDR3 is given with its conserved first and last residue. Fields, in order: D gene, V gene, J gene, clone size, CDR3 DNA, CDR3 protein. The D gene is left open where the match is weak. Clone size is shown for a subset of rows, as once, few, many or a class of expanded clone.

d_call: NA
v_call: TRBV24-1
j_call: TRBJ2-2
clone_size: NA
cdr3_nt: TGTGCCACCAGTGATTTCGGACTCCACACCGGGGAGCTGTTTTTT
cdr3_aa: CATSDFGLHTGELFF

d_call: TRBD2
v_call: TRBV2
j_call: TRBJ2-3
clone_size: NA
cdr3_nt: TGTGCCAGCACCGGGACTAGCGGTATTTTAGATACGCAGTATTTT
cdr3_aa: CASTGTSGILDTQYF

d_call: TRBD1
v_call: TRBV11-2
j_call: TRBJ1-4
clone_size: once
cdr3_nt: TGTGCCAGCAGCTTAGTGGCAGGGGGCTGGATGTTTTTT
cdr3_aa: CASSLVAGGWMFF

d_call: TRBD1
v_call: TRBV5-4
j_call: TRBJ1-6
clone_size: NA
cdr3_nt: TGTGCCAGCAGCCCCGGGACAGGGGCGAATAATTCACCCCTCCACTTT
cdr3_aa: CASSPGTGANNSPLHF

d_call: TRBD1
v_call: TRBV5-6
j_call: TRBJ1-2
clone_size: few
cdr3_nt: TGTGCCAGCAGCGGAGACAGGGGGCCGCTCTATGGCTACACCTTC
cdr3_aa: CASSGDRGPLYGYTF

d_call: NA
v_call: TRBV3-1/TRBV3-2
j_call: TRBJ2-3
clone_size: NA
cdr3_nt: TGTGCCAGCAGCGAAGCTAGCGGCACAGATACGCAGTATTTT
cdr3_aa: CASSEASGTDTQYF

d_call: NA
v_call: TRBV5-4
j_call: TRBJ2-5
clone_size: NA
cdr3_nt: TGTGCCAGCAGCTTGGGGAATAGCGAGGCTGAGACCCAGTACTTC
cdr3_aa: CASSLGNSEAETQYF

d_call: TRBD2
v_call: TRBV19
j_call: TRBJ2-5
clone_size: NA
cdr3_nt: TGTGCCAGTAGTGCACTAGCGGGGTTAAGGGAGACCCAGTACTTC
cdr3_aa: CASSALAGLRETQYF

d_call: NA
v_call: TRBV10-3
j_call: TRBJ1-2
clone_size: NA
cdr3_nt: TGTGCCATCAGAGGAGGGGAAGGCCCTAGTCGCAACTATGGCTACACCTTC
cdr3_aa: CAIRGGEGPSRNYGYTF

d_call: TRBD2
v_call: TRBV5-1
j_call: TRBJ2-1
clone_size: NA
cdr3_nt: TGCGCCAGCAGCTTGGGGAGTCTAGCGGGAGTCAATGAGCAGTTCTTC
cdr3_aa: CASSLGSLAGVNEQFF

d_call: TRBD1
v_call: TRBV27
j_call: TRBJ2-1
clone_size: NA
cdr3_nt: TGTGCCAGCAGTTATGGGACAGGGTCTTCCAATGAGCAGTTCTTC
cdr3_aa: CASSYGTGSSNEQFF

d_call: NA
v_call: TRBV19
j_call: TRBJ1-1
clone_size: NA
cdr3_nt: TGTGCCAGTAGTATGCGGGGAGCTGAAGCTTTCTTT
cdr3_aa: CASSMRGAEAFF

d_call: TRBD1
v_call: TRBV30
j_call: TRBJ1-1
clone_size: NA
cdr3_nt: TGTGCCGGCAACAGGGGATCTGAAGCTTTCTTT
cdr3_aa: CAGNRGSEAFF

d_call: TRBD1
v_call: TRBV28
j_call: TRBJ1-5
clone_size: once
cdr3_nt: TGTGCCAGCAGCGGGACAGACGGTCAGCCCCAGCATTTT
cdr3_aa: CASSGTDGQPQHF

d_call: TRBD1
v_call: TRBV7-2
j_call: TRBJ2-7
clone_size: NA
cdr3_nt: TGTGCCAGCAGCTTACCCGATACGGGGACAGGGGCTACCTACGAGCAGTACTTC
cdr3_aa: CASSLPDTGTGATYEQYF

d_call: NA
v_call: TRBV6-6
j_call: TRBJ1-5
clone_size: NA
cdr3_nt: TGTGCCAGCAGTTACGGCCCCAATCAGCCCCAGCATTTT
cdr3_aa: CASSYGPNQPQHF

d_call: NA
v_call: TRBV7-8
j_call: TRBJ2-5
clone_size: NA
cdr3_nt: TGTGCCAGCAGCTTAGATGAGGTGGATGAGGATCTTATCGTGGAGACCCAGTACTTC
cdr3_aa: CASSLDEVDEDLIVETQYF

d_call: NA
v_call: TRBV5-1
j_call: TRBJ2-2
clone_size: NA
cdr3_nt: TGCGCCAGCAGTCGCGTACAGGCCCCAGAGCTGTTTTTT
cdr3_aa: CASSRVQAPELFF

d_call: TRBD1
v_call: TRBV7-9
j_call: TRBJ1-1
clone_size: NA
cdr3_nt: TGTGCCAGCAGCAGGGACAGGGGGAGCACTGAAGCTTTCTTT
cdr3_aa: CASSRDRGSTEAFF

d_call: TRBD2
v_call: TRBV27
j_call: TRBJ2-2
clone_size: NA
cdr3_nt: TGTGCCAGCAGTCCGGGACTAGCGGGAGGGGCCGGGGAGCTGTTTTTT
cdr3_aa: CASSPGLAGGAGELFF

d_call: TRBD1
v_call: TRBV10-3
j_call: TRBJ2-2
clone_size: NA
cdr3_nt: TGTGCCATTACGGGACAGCAAGGCACCGGGGAGCTGTTTTTT
cdr3_aa: CAITGQQGTGELFF

d_call: TRBD2
v_call: TRBV7-9
j_call: TRBJ2-4
clone_size: many
cdr3_nt: TGTGCCAGCAGCTTAGGGACTAGCGGGAGGGGAGACATTCAGTACTTC
cdr3_aa: CASSLGTSGRGDIQYF

d_call: NA
v_call: TRBV11-2
j_call: TRBJ2-5
clone_size: NA
cdr3_nt: TGTGCCAGCAGCTTATCGGCAGGGAGGGAGACCCAGTACTTC
cdr3_aa: CASSLSAGRETQYF

d_call: NA
v_call: TRBV11-2
j_call: TRBJ2-1
clone_size: NA
cdr3_nt: TGTGCCAGCAGCTTAACTTACAATGAGCAGTTCTTC
cdr3_aa: CASSLTYNEQFF

d_call: NA
v_call: TRBV30
j_call: TRBJ1-2
clone_size: NA
cdr3_nt: TGTGCCTGGAGTTCATACTATGGCTACACCTTC
cdr3_aa: CAWSSYYGYTF

d_call: TRBD2
v_call: TRBV28
j_call: TRBJ2-3
clone_size: NA
cdr3_nt: TGTGCCAGCAGTCCCTTACTCGGCACCGGGGAGGGCGATACGCAGTATTTT
cdr3_aa: CASSPLLGTGEGDTQYF

d_call: NA
v_call: TRBV6-5
j_call: TRBJ2-2
clone_size: NA
cdr3_nt: TGTGCCAGCAGTTACGCGGCTAGCGTGAGCCCCGGGGAGCTGTTTTTT
cdr3_aa: CASSYAASVSPGELFF

d_call: NA
v_call: TRBV7-9
j_call: TRBJ2-5
clone_size: NA
cdr3_nt: TGTGCCAGCGGCGAACGAGCAACGGGTGTCGGGGACTTC
cdr3_aa: CASGERATGVGDF